The 20 T cell receptor beta chains below come from one sample, sequenced in a study of memory CD4+ T cells and cytomegalovirus serostatus. Single viable CD3+CD4+CD8-CD45RO+ cells were sorted as the memory CD4+ T cells. Assay used: immunoSEQ multiplex PCR; TCRdb lists only in-frame clones, some missing. Found here are some 48,000 clones, roughly 78% of them singletons; the top ten hold approximately 0.78%. The sample taken for sequencing was memory CD4+ T cells from blood. Receptors originate from an adult in good health and CMV-seronegative.

This rearrangement joins TRBV19 to TRBJ2-2; a possible D gene is TRBD1 (6 bases). Germline CDR1 is LNHDA and CDR2 is SQIVND (reference sequence). This CDR3 has 14 residues. V lost 6 bases, J lost 0 bases, and 8 bases lay in between. The CDR3 protein is CASSDRSNTGELFF. In nucleotides, the CDR3 is TGTGCCAGTAGCGACAGGTCGAACACCGGGGAGCTGTTTTTT.

This chain's CDR3 is CASSPRTSGTDTQYF. For the CDR3, the DNA is TGTGCCAGCTCACCAAGGACTAGCGGCACAGATACGCAGTATTTT. The genes are TRBV18 and TRBJ2-3; 9 bases agree with TRBD2. V was clipped by 2 bases and J by 1 base; unmatched bases: 1. Germline loops: CDR1 KGHSH, CDR2 LQKENI. This CDR3 is 15 amino acids long.

This chain connects TRBV28 to TRBJ1-2; D gene unclear. Looked up from germline, CDR1 is MDHEN and CDR2 is SYDVKM. Trimming took off 9 bases at V and 1 base at J, with 15 bases between the two ends. The CDR3 spans 14 residues. CDR3 in amino acids: CASSSLSINYGYTF. The CDR3 region has the DNA TGTGCCAGTAGCAGTTTGAGCATTAACTATGGCTACACCTTC.

V usage is TRBV2 and J usage is TRBJ1-2, with D perhaps TRBD1 (5 bases). The CDR3 has 15 amino acids. The V end lost 6 bases, the J end lost 4 bases, and 18 bases lay between the germline ends. CDR1 and CDR2 (germline): SNHLY, FYNNEI. The CDR3 loop reads CASSGLRGRTYGYTF. In DNA, the CDR3 is TGTGCCAGCAGCGGTTTAAGGGGCCGCACCTATGGCTACACCTTC.

This clone was detected only a few times. V gene TRBV27 combines with J gene TRBJ1-2; D is perhaps TRBD1 (5 bases). The CDR3 has 15 amino acids. V lost 2 bases and J 4 bases, leaving 14 bases between the germline ends. Looked up from germline, CDR1 is MNHEY and CDR2 is SMNVEV (reference sequence). CDR3 nucleotides: TGTGCCAGCAGTTTAGGGGCTTGGGGCATCTATGGCTACACCTTC. Amino acid sequence: CASSLGAWGIYGYTF.

This clone came up a few times. The chain couples TRBV2 to TRBJ2-5; 8 bases match TRBD2. The DNA end lines up better with TRBJ2-7; the J call may be wrong. Germline V gene sequence: CDR1 SNHLY, CDR2 FYNNEI. This CDR3 contains 14 residues. The CDR3 DNA reads as TGTGCCAGTTTAGCGGGAAGCAACTCCTACGAGCAGTACTTC. Protein: CASLAGSNSYEQYF.

The chain employs TRBV2 and TRBJ2-7; D ambiguous. This CDR3 is 11 amino acids long. Trimming shortened V by 6 bases and J by 4 bases, and 7 bases separated the two germline ends. Germline V gives CDR1 SNHLY, CDR2 FYNNEI. As DNA, the CDR3 is TGTGCCAGCAGCCCTTTTTACGAGCAGTACTTC. It codes for CASSPFYEQYF.

The rearrangement links TRBV6-5 to TRBJ1-5; weak D call: TRBD1 (5 bases). V shed 5 bases and J shed 2 bases, with 13 bases lying between them. The CDR3 runs to 15 residues. CDR1 MNHEY and CDR2 SVGAGI come from the germline V gene. The CDR3 is CASSPVGGGNQPQHF. The CDR3 DNA sequence: TGTGCCAGCAGTCCCGTCGGAGGGGGCAATCAGCCCCAGCATTTT.

The CDR3 region has the DNA TGCGCCAGCAGTGAGTTAGGTAGCGGGAGGGGAATGGCTGAGCAGTTCTTC. This codes for CASSELGSGRGMAEQFF. The chain links TRBV10-2 to TRBJ2-1; 11 positions agree with TRBD2. CDR1 and CDR2 (germline): WSHSY, SAAADI. Trimming at V came to 1 base and at J to 9 bases, leaving 11 bases not matched to a gene. The CDR3 totals 17 residues.

The gene calls are TRBV7-8 and TRBJ1-1; D may be TRBD1 (6 bases). The CDR3 runs 14 residues. V was cut by 6 bases and J by 7 bases, with 18 bases left in between. Germline V gene sequence: CDR1 SGHVS, CDR2 FQNEAQ. The CDR3 nucleotides read TGTGCCAGCAGATCTGCGGACAGATTAAGTGAAGCTTTCTTT. It is translated as CASRSADRLSEAFF.

The J gene is TRBJ2-1, the V gene TRBV4-1; 8 bases match TRBD2. CDR1 and CDR2 from the germline V gene are MGHRA and YSYEKL. This CDR3 has 16 residues. The V and J ends lost 1 base and 6 bases, in that order; junction bases with no gene match: 8. In nucleotides, the CDR3 is TGCGCCAGCAGCCAAGTCTCCGGGACTAGAGGCAATGAGCAGTTCTTC. Translating gives CASSQVSGTRGNEQFF.

V and J are TRBV10-3 and TRBJ2-7, with 7 nucleotides matching TRBD1. The CDR3 is made up of 13 amino acids. V was pared by 6 bases and J by 2 bases, with 4 bases of the junction left unmatched. Germline assignment: CDR1 ENHRY and CDR2 SYGVKD. The CDR3 loop is CAISRDSAYEQYF. CDR3 DNA: TGTGCCATCAGCCGGGACAGCGCCTACGAGCAGTACTTC.

V and J are TRBV29-1 and TRBJ1-1; no definite D call. V was cut by 8 bases and J by 0 bases, with 13 bases left in between. CDR3 size: 13 residues. Germline V gene sequence: CDR1 SQVTM, CDR2 ANQGSEA. The CDR3 here is CSSVEVMNTEAFF. CDR3 DNA sequence: TGCAGCTCAGTCGAGGTCATGAACACTGAAGCTTTCTTT. Complete variable domain (other parts from reference TRBV29-1 and TRBJ1-1): SAVISQKPSRDICQRGTSLTIQCQVDSQVTMMFWYRQQPGQSLTLIATANQGSEATYESGFVIDKFPISRPNLTFSTLTVSNMSPEDSSIYLCSSVEVMNTEAFFGQGTRLTVV.

The chain recombines TRBV27 with TRBJ1-1; a possible D gene is TRBD1 (6 bases). The germline V and J ends were trimmed by 2 bases and 6 bases, with 13 bases remaining between them. The CDR3 loop spans 14 amino acids. CDR1 is MNHEY and CDR2 is SMNVEV in the germline V gene (reference sequence). The CDR3 protein is CASSLRGGLSEAFF. The CDR3 DNA reads TGTGCCAGCAGTTTAAGAGGGGGTTTGTCTGAAGCTTTCTTT.

The rearrangement links TRBV14 to TRBJ1-1; D remains ambiguous. Germline loops: CDR1 SGHDN, CDR2 FVKESK. Trimming cost V 0 bases and J 2 bases, with 7 bases left between them. The CDR3 extends over 14 amino acids. The CDR3 coding sequence is TGTGCCAGCAGCCAAGATACGGGTAACACTGAAGCTTTCTTT. Residues: CASSQDTGNTEAFF.

The chain links TRBV5-1 to TRBJ2-5, with 9 bases fitting TRBD2. Germline V gene lookup returns CDR1 SGHRS and CDR2 YFSETQ. The CDR3 consists of 14 residues. The trim removed 4 bases at V and 5 bases at J, leaving 6 bases unmatched. The CDR3, as DNA: TGCGCCAGCAGCCAAACCACTAGCGGGGAGACCCAGTACTTC. It codes for CASSQTTSGETQYF.

This clone came up a few times. This chain links TRBV5-6 with TRBJ2-1; possible D gene TRBD1, 5 bases. Trimming stripped 4 bases from V and 13 bases from J, with 21 bases between. Germline assignment: CDR1 SGHDT and CDR2 YYEEEE. The CDR3 is 14 amino acids. CDR3: CASSPLDNARFQFF. DNA for the CDR3: TGTGCCAGCAGCCCCCTGGACAATGCCCGATTCCAGTTCTTC.

The rearrangement joins TRBV7-2 to TRBJ2-5; D is tentatively TRBD1 or TRBD2 (5 bases each). The CDR3 sequence is 14 residues long. CDR1 and CDR2 from the germline V gene are SGHTA and FQGNSA. Trimming stripped 5 bases from V and 4 bases from J, with 14 bases between. CDR3 in amino acids: CASSPRDHRETQYF. The DNA of the CDR3 is TGTGCCAGCAGCCCCCGGGACCACAGAGAGACCCAGTACTTC. The entire variable domain, with the rest obtained from reference TRBV7-2 and TRBJ2-5, is as follows: GAGVSQSPSNKVTEKGKDVELRCDPISGHTALYWYRQSLGQGLEFLIYFQGNSAPDKSGLPSDRFSAERTGGSVSTLTIQRTQQEDSAVYLCASSPRDHRETQYFGPGTRLLVL.

The J gene is TRBJ1-2, the V gene TRBV5-4, with D perhaps matching TRBD1 (5 bases). Trimming removed 4 bases from V and 8 bases from J, with 24 bases in between. The CDR3 spans 16 residues. Germline V gene data show CDR1 as SGHNT and CDR2 as YYREEE (reference sequence). The CDR3 nucleotides read TGTGCCAGCAGCCGCCCCGGGACCGATCTTGGGATAGGCTACACCTTC. Its translation is CASSRPGTDLGIGYTF.

The rearrangement joins TRBV7-7 to TRBJ2-3; D uncertain. The CDR3 is 14 amino acids. Trimming removed 5 bases at V and 4 bases at J, with 13 bases between. The V gene's germline CDR1 is SSHAT and CDR2 FNYEAQ (reference sequence). The CDR3 bases are TGTGCCAGCAGCCGAGATGGTATGGCAGATACGCAGTATTTT. Its protein product is CASSRDGMADTQYF.